This TCR beta chain was captured by sequencing in a study of early T cells in non-severe SARS-CoV-2 infection. Study-level background: Chains were not paired, and sequencing was done on bulk RNA from unsorted whole blood. Study-wide results and limits: VDJdb matches were skewed toward anti-spike CD8 T cell responses.

Unique molecular identifier tags were affixed to discrete cDNA molecules. Each CDR3 protein gets one entry after TCRdb re-called the 5' RACE reads with MiXCR. Among more than 65,000 distinct CDR3 sequences listed, 13% were seen once. This CDR3 region has 16 residues. Unmatched junction bases numbered 3, after V lost 0 bases and J lost 5 bases. CDR1 is SGHRS and CDR2 is YFSETQ in the germline V gene. By sample fraction, this clonotype is medium-sized. Its target is unknown. V and J are TRBV5-1 and TRBJ1-6; 9 bases map to TRBD1. The TCR was taken from an adult who was a healthcare worker with PCR-confirmed SARS-CoV-2 infection or an uninfected control (not recorded which). The sample comprised whole blood. The CDR3 reads CASSLDGQGNNSPLHF. The CDR3 DNA sequence: TGCGCCAGCAGCTTGGACGGACAGGGGAATAATTCACCCCTCCACTTT.